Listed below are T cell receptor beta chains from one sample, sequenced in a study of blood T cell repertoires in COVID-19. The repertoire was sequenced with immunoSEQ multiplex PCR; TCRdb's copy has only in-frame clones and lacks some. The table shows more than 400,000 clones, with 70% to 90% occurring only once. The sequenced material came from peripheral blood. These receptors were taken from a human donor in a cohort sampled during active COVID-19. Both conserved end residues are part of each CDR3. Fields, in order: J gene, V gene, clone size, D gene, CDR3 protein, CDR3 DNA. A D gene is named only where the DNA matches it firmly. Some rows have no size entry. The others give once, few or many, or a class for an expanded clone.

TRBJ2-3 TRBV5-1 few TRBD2 CASTNPALAGGNPDTQYF TGCGCCAGCACCAATCCCGCACTAGCGGGAGGGAATCCAGATACGCAGTATTTT
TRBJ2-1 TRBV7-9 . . CASSRSGGAHEQFF TGTGCCAGCAGCAGGAGCGGCGGGGCCCATGAGCAGTTCTTC
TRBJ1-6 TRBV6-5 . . CASRAGMLSNSPLHF TGTGCCAGCAGAGCAGGGATGCTGTCCAATTCACCCCTCCACTTT
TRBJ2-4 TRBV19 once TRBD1 CASSWGQGARKNIQYF TGTGCCAGTAGTTGGGGACAGGGGGCTCGTAAGAACATTCAGTACTTC
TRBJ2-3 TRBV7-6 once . CASSQVGGEWDTQYF TGTGCCAGCAGCCAAGTGGGGGGAGAATGGGATACGCAGTATTTT
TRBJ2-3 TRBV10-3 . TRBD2 CAISDGTSGREDTQYF TGTGCCATCAGTGACGGGACTAGCGGGAGGGAAGATACGCAGTATTTT
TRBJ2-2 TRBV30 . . CAWSVRGAGAGELFF TGTGCCTGGAGTGTACGGGGGGCGGGGGCCGGGGAGCTGTTTTTT
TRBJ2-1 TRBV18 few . CATQGGSSDEQFF TGTGCCACCCAGGGGGGCTCCTCAGATGAGCAGTTCTTC
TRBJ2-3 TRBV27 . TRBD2 CASSLYGAGGSTDTQYF TGTGCCAGCAGTTTATACGGGGCGGGAGGGAGCACAGATACGCAGTATTTT
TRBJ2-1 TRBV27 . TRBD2 CASSLGRTISGTSGRKSYNEQFF TGTGCCAGCAGTCTTGGACGGACAATTTCCGGGACTAGCGGGCGAAAGTCCTACAATGAGCAGTTCTTC
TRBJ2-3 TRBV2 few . CASSARGLDTQYF TGTGCCAGCAGTGCCCGGGGACTCGATACGCAGTATTTT
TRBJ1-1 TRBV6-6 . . CASALRDTYNTEAFF TGTGCCAGCGCCCTAAGGGACACGTATAACACTGAAGCTTTCTTT
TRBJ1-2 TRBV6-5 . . CASSLYGQKEYGYTF TGTGCCAGCAGCCTATACGGACAGAAGGAGTATGGCTACACCTTC
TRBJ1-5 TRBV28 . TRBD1 CASSLRTGTGNQPQHF TGTGCCAGCAGTCTCCGGACAGGGACAGGTAATCAGCCCCAGCATTTT
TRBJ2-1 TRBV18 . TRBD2 CASSPPTSGRRDEQFF TGTGCCAGCTCACCGCCGACTAGCGGGAGAAGGGATGAGCAGTTCTTC
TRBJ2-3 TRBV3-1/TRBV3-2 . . CASSPYRAVGTDTQYF TGTGCCAGCAGCCCCTACAGGGCCGTAGGGACAGATACGCAGTATTTT
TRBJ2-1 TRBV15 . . CATSADGGGGSLDEQFF TGTGCCACCAGCGCCGACGGGGGAGGGGGTTCGTTAGATGAGCAGTTCTTC
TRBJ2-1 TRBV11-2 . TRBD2 CASSPTSGNNEQFF TGTGCCAGCAGCCCGACTAGCGGGAATAATGAGCAGTTCTTC
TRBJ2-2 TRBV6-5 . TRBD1 CASRTGQVKGGELFF TGTGCCAGCAGGACAGGACAGGTTAAAGGCGGGGAGCTGTTTTTT
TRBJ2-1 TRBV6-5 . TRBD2 CASSQLHRGDEQFF TGTGCCAGCAGTCAACTTCACCGGGGGGATGAGCAGTTCTTC
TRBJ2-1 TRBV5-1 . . CASSLTGFVSYNEQFF TGCGCCAGCAGCTTGACGGGATTCGTGTCCTACAATGAGCAGTTCTTC
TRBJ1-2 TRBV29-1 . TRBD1 CSDLDRGVGYTF TGCAGCGACTTGGACAGGGGGGTTGGCTACACCTTC
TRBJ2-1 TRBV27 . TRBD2 CASSLASGGGVNEQFF TGTGCCAGCAGTTTGGCCAGCGGGGGAGGAGTCAATGAGCAGTTCTTC
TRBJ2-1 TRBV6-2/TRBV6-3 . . CASSRTGQGQFF TGTGCCAGCAGCCGGACCGGTCAGGGGCAGTTCTTC
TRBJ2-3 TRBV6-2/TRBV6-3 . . CASSYPLLDTQYF TGTGCCAGCAGTTACCCTCTCTTAGATACGCAGTATTTT
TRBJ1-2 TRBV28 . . CASSLLGANYGYTF TGTGCCAGCAGTTTATTAGGGGCTAACTATGGCTACACCTTC
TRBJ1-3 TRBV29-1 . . CSVEYIGGSGNTIYF TGCAGCGTTGAATATATTGGGGGGTCTGGAAACACCATATATTTT
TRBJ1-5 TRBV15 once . CATSSDTIANQPQHF TGTGCCACCAGCAGTGACACGATTGCTAATCAGCCCCAGCATTTT
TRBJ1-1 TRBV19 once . CASSILLNTEAFF TGTGCCAGTAGTATTCTCCTGAACACTGAAGCTTTCTTT
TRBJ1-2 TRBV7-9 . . CASSEPAGGNGYTF TGTGCCAGCAGCGAACCAGCGGGGGGCAATGGCTACACCTTC
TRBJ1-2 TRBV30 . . CAWSAQGNYGYTF TGTGCCTGGAGTGCTCAGGGAAACTATGGCTACACCTTC
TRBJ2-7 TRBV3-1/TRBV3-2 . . CASSLEGAGGRVQYF TGTGCCAGCAGCCTTGAGGGGGCGGGAGGAAGGGTGCAGTACTTC
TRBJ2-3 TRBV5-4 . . CASRRDFSFTSTDTQYF TGTGCCAGCCGCCGGGACTTCAGTTTCACTAGCACAGATACGCAGTATTTT
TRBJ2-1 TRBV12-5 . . CASGSSLGRQFF TGTGCTAGTGGTTCCAGTCTAGGGAGACAGTTCTTC
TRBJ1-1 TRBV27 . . CASSSQVMNTEAFF TGTGCCAGCAGTTCACAGGTAATGAACACTGAAGCTTTCTTT
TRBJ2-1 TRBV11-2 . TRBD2 CASSLEGLAGSSYNEQFF TGTGCCAGCAGCTTAGAAGGACTAGCGGGGTCCTCCTACAATGAGCAGTTCTTC
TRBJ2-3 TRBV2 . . CASTLDQRSTDTQYF TGTGCCAGCACCCTCGACCAGCGGAGCACAGATACGCAGTATTTT
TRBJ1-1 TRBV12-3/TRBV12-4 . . CASTWTENTEAFF TGTGCCAGCACCTGGACAGAAAACACTGAAGCTTTCTTT
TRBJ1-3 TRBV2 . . CASSVQELSGNTIYF TGTGCCAGCAGTGTCCAGGAACTCTCTGGAAACACCATATATTTT
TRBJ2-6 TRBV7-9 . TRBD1 CASSAGQGGSGANVLTF TGTGCCAGCAGCGCGGGACAGGGGGGCTCTGGGGCCAACGTCCTGACTTTC
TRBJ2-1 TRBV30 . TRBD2 CAWIPSGVYNEQFF TGTGCCTGGATTCCTAGCGGAGTTTACAATGAGCAGTTCTTC
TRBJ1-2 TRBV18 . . CASSPNAGRYGYTF TGTGCCAGCTCACCCAACGCGGGACGATATGGCTACACCTTC
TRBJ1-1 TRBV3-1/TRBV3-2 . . CASSHAAALNTEAFF TGTGCCAGCAGCCACGCGGCCGCCCTGAACACTGAAGCTTTCTTT
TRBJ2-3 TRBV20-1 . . CSMAEDTQYF TGCAGCATGGCCGAAGATACGCAGTATTTT
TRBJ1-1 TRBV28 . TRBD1 CASTINRGLTEAFF TGTGCCAGCACAATAAACAGGGGGCTCACTGAAGCTTTCTTT
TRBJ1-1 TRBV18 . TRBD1 CASSPVDRGNEAFF TGTGCCAGCTCACCGGTCGACAGGGGGAATGAAGCTTTCTTT
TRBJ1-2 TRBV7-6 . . CASSLHQNYGYTF TGTGCCAGCAGCCTCCATCAGAACTATGGCTACACCTTC
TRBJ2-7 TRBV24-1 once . CATSDFTGYEQYF TGTGCCACCAGTGATTTTACAGGCTACGAGCAGTACTTC
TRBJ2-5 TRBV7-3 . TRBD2 CASSSQAGGGETQYF TGTGCCAGCAGCTCTCAAGCGGGAGGGGGTGAGACCCAGTACTTC
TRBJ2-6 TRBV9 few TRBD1 CASSGTGASGANVLTF TGTGCCAGCAGCGGGACAGGGGCATCTGGGGCCAACGTCCTGACTTTC
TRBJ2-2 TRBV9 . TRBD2 CASSLSGLADYTGELFF TGTGCCAGCAGCTTGTCGGGACTAGCGGACTACACCGGGGAGCTGTTTTTT
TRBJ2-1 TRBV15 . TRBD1 CATTQGPDNEQFF TGTGCCACCACACAGGGGCCCGACAATGAGCAGTTCTTC
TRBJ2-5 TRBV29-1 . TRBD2 CSVAPSGRARETQYF TGCAGCGTTGCTCCTAGCGGGAGGGCCCGGGAGACCCAGTACTTC
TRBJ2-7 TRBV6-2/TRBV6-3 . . CASSYGPFYEQYF TGTGCCAGCAGTTACGGGCCATTCTACGAGCAGTACTTC
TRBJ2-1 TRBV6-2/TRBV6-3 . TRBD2 CASSYGLAGVNEQFF TGTGCCAGCAGTTACGGCCTAGCGGGAGTCAATGAGCAGTTCTTC
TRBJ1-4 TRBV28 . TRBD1 CASSSDRELPEKLFF TGTGCCAGCAGTTCCGACAGGGAGTTGCCTGAAAAACTGTTTTTT
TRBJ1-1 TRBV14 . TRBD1 CASSPSARGINTEAFF TGTGCCAGCAGCCCCTCAGCCAGGGGGATCAACACTGAAGCTTTCTTT